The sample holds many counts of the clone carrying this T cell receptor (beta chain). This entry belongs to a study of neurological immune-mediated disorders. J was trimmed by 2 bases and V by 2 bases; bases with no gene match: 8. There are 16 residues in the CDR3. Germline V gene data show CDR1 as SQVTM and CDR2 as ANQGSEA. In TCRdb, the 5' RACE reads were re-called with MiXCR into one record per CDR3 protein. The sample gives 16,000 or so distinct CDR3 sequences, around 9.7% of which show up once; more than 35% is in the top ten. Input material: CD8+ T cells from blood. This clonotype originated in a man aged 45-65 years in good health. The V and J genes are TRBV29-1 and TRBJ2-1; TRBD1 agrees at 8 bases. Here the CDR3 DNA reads TGCAGCGTTGAAAGATTGGACAGGGCCCCCTACAATGAGCAGTTCTTC. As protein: CSVERLDRAPYNEQFF.